This is a list of T cell receptor beta chains from one sample in a study of cytomegalovirus exposure and HLA in healthy donors. Generated by immunoSEQ multiplex PCR, the TCRdb table keeps only in-frame clones and is missing some. The sample carries 120,000 or so clones, around 80% recorded once. Input material: PBMCs. All receptors come from a female donor in good health and CMV-seronegative. CDR3s include the opening cysteine and the closing phenylalanine or tryptophan. A D gene is named only where the DNA matches it firmly. Clone sizes are given selectively: once, few, many, or a class where the clone is expanded.

>TRBJ2-3|TRBV20-1|.|.
CSGGPDTQYF
TGCAGTGGAGGCCCTGATACGCAGTATTTT
>TRBJ2-1|TRBV5-1|.|.
CASSLVSDAYTEQFF
TGCGCCAGCAGCTTGGTGAGCGATGCTTACACGGAGCAGTTCTTC
>TRBJ2-7|TRBV6-5|TRBD1|.
CASSYTGAITYEQYF
TGTGCCAGCAGTTACACAGGGGCAATCACCTACGAGCAGTACTTC
>TRBJ2-3|TRBV12-5|TRBD2|.
CASGAGGGVSSTDTQYF
TGTGCTAGTGGTGCTGGCGGGGGGGTATCTAGCACAGATACGCAGTATTTT
>TRBJ2-1|TRBV5-6|TRBD2|.
CASSHEAGGAWNEQFF
TGTGCCAGCAGCCACGAGGCGGGAGGAGCGTGGAATGAGCAGTTCTTC
>TRBJ1-1|TRBV7-2|.|.
CASSPRGVGTEAFF
TGTGCCAGCAGCCCACGGGGGGTTGGCACTGAAGCTTTCTTT
>TRBJ2-1|TRBV10-3|TRBD2|.
CATETSGSGGNEQFF
TGTGCCACCGAGACTAGCGGGAGTGGGGGCAATGAGCAGTTCTTC
>TRBJ2-1|TRBV27|TRBD2|.
CASSAGTSGYNEQFF
TGTGCCAGCAGCGCCGGGACTAGCGGGTACAATGAGCAGTTCTTC
>TRBJ2-1|TRBV5-5|.|.
CASSFTGTYNEQFF
TGTGCCAGCAGCTTTACGGGTACCTACAATGAGCAGTTCTTC
>TRBJ2-2|TRBV11-2|.|.
CASSLDSRAGELFF
TGTGCCAGCAGCTTAGATTCGAGGGCCGGGGAGCTGTTTTTT
>TRBJ2-5|TRBV6-1|.|.
CAHGGQETQYF
TGTGCGCACGGGGGCCAAGAGACCCAGTACTTC
>TRBJ2-7|TRBV23-1|.|once
CASSQSARKGAGNYEQYF
TGCGCCAGCAGTCAATCGGCTAGGAAGGGCGCGGGGAACTACGAGCAGTACTTC
>TRBJ2-1|TRBV29-1|TRBD2|.
CSAGASGGYNEQFF
TGCAGCGCCGGGGCTAGCGGGGGTTACAATGAGCAGTTCTTC
>TRBJ2-7|TRBV2|.|few
CANSKLAYEQYF
TGTGCCAACAGTAAGTTGGCATACGAGCAGTACTTC
>TRBJ1-1|TRBV7-6|TRBD1|.
CASSLSYRGAEAFF
TGTGCCAGCAGCTTATCCTACAGGGGCGCTGAAGCTTTCTTT
>TRBJ2-2|TRBV5-1|.|.
CASSLAGTPNTGELFF
TGCGCCAGCAGCTTGGCCGGGACTCCGAACACCGGGGAGCTGTTTTTT
>TRBJ2-2|TRBV28|.|.
CASSPAGARTGELFF
TGTGCCAGCAGTCCCGCAGGGGCGAGGACCGGGGAGCTGTTTTTT
>TRBJ2-7|TRBV2|.|.
CASRKDSYEQYF
TGTGCCAGCAGAAAGGACAGCTACGAGCAGTACTTC
>TRBJ2-5|TRBV30|.|.
CAWSVQGQTQYF
TGTGCCTGGAGTGTTCAGGGGCAGACCCAGTACTTC
>TRBJ2-2|TRBV7-3|.|.
CASSSLFTGELFF
TGTGCCAGCAGCTCCCTGTTCACCGGGGAGCTGTTTTTT
>TRBJ2-1|TRBV30|TRBD2|.
CAWRRLAGGSSYNEQFF
TGTGCCTGGAGAAGACTAGCGGGGGGGAGCTCCTACAATGAGCAGTTCTTC
>TRBJ2-3|TRBV30|TRBD1|.
CAWSVGRGLGGTQYF
TGTGCCTGGAGTGTGGGCAGGGGGCTCGGTGGTACGCAGTATTTT
>TRBJ2-7|TRBV21-1|.|once
CASSKAPGGPRPSREDEQYF
TGTGCCAGCAGCAAAGCCCCCGGGGGACCCAGACCTTCGCGGGAAGACGAGCAGTACTTC
>TRBJ1-6|TRBV5-1|TRBD1|.
CASSLAGTGELSLHF
TGCGCCAGCAGCTTAGCCGGGACAGGGGAGTTATCCCTCCACTTT
>TRBJ2-7|TRBV15|TRBD1|.
CATSRAGQGTYEQYF
TGTGCCACCAGCAGAGCGGGACAGGGAACCTACGAGCAGTACTTC
>TRBJ1-2|TRBV19|.|.
CASTWRQGFDYGYTF
TGTGCCAGTACATGGCGGCAGGGGTTCGACTATGGCTACACCTTC
>TRBJ2-7|TRBV7-9|TRBD2|.
CSSSLGLAERPYEQYF
TGTTCCAGCAGCTTGGGACTAGCGGAACGCCCCTACGAGCAGTACTTC
>TRBJ2-5|TRBV27|TRBD2|.
CASSRGGEPLRETQYF
TGTGCCAGCAGTCGGGGGGGGGAGCCCCTGCGGGAGACCCAGTACTTC
>TRBJ1-6|TRBV7-2|TRBD1|few
CASSLTGVGSPLHF
TGTGCCAGCAGCCTGACAGGGGTCGGTTCACCCCTCCACTTT
>TRBJ1-5|TRBV7-9|.|.
CASSLESYQPQHF
TGTGCCAGCAGCTTAGAGAGTTATCAGCCCCAGCATTTT
>TRBJ1-3|TRBV28|.|.
CASSDLQGPPGNTIYF
TGTGCCAGCAGTGATCTTCAGGGTCCGCCTGGAAACACCATATATTTT
>TRBJ2-7|TRBV28|TRBD2|once
CASSPGGGTTYEQYF
TGTGCCAGCAGTCCTGGGGGGGGGACTACCTACGAGCAGTACTTC
>TRBJ1-5|TRBV4-2|.|.
CASSLQQGPNQPQHF
TGTGCCAGCAGCCTCCAACAGGGACCCAATCAGCCCCAGCATTTT
>TRBJ2-1|TRBV5-8|.|.
CASTPLSPGYSYNEQFF
TGTGCCAGCACACCACTTTCACCAGGCTACTCCTACAATGAGCAGTTCTTC
>TRBJ1-3|TRBV7-9|TRBD1|.
CASSQGKGARGLSGNTIYF
TGTGCCAGCAGCCAAGGAAAGGGGGCTCGGGGCTTATCGGGGAACACCATATATTTT
>TRBJ2-3|TRBV2|TRBD2|.
CASSEAAGGRSTDTQYF
TGTGCCAGCAGTGAAGCGGCTGGCGGGAGGAGCACAGATACGCAGTATTTT
>TRBJ2-7|TRBV7-6|.|.
CASSHRPRGSYEQYF
TGTGCCAGCAGCCACCGGCCCAGGGGCTCCTACGAGCAGTACTTC
>TRBJ1-4|TRBV2|TRBD1|.
CASRRSITGVAEKLFF
TGTGCCAGCAGACGAAGTATTACAGGGGTAGCTGAAAAACTGTTTTTT
>TRBJ1-4|TRBV4-1|.|.
CASSQVHGNEKLFF
TGCGCCAGCAGCCAAGTCCACGGTAATGAAAAACTGTTTTTT
>TRBJ2-2|TRBV18|TRBD1|.
CASSPHGDRATGELFF
TGTGCCAGCTCACCACACGGGGACAGGGCGACCGGGGAGCTGTTTTTT
>TRBJ1-2|TRBV6-1|TRBD1|.
CASSENLGQGYGYTF
TGTGCCAGCAGTGAGAATCTAGGACAGGGCTATGGCTACACCTTC
>TRBJ2-2|TRBV6-4|.|few
CASSDGGDTGELFF
TGTGCCAGCAGTGATGGCGGAGACACCGGGGAGCTGTTTTTT
>TRBJ2-1|TRBV10-3|TRBD2|.
CAISERGGLSSEQFF
TGTGCCATCAGCGAGCGGGGGGGCCTTTCGAGTGAGCAGTTCTTC
>TRBJ2-7|TRBV28|TRBD2|.
CATTPLADPYEQYF
TGTGCCACCACCCCCCTAGCGGACCCCTACGAGCAGTACTTC
>TRBJ2-5|TRBV5-1|TRBD1|.
CASTGQGAIEETQYF
TGCGCCAGCACTGGACAGGGGGCAATTGAAGAGACCCAGTACTTC
>TRBJ1-5|TRBV2|TRBD1|.
CASSEALGGRGPQHF
TGTGCCAGCAGTGAAGCGCTAGGGGGCCGCGGGCCCCAGCATTTT
>TRBJ1-5|TRBV7-3|.|.
CASSLGGHQPQHF
TGTGCCAGCAGCTTAGGCGGTCATCAGCCCCAGCATTTT
>TRBJ1-1|TRBV11-2|TRBD1|.
CASSLFTGGTEAFF
TGTGCCAGCAGCTTATTTACAGGGGGCACTGAAGCTTTCTTT
>TRBJ1-1|TRBV7-9|.|.
CASSPPGNTEAFF
TGTGCCAGCAGCCCACCGGGGAACACTGAAGCTTTCTTT
>TRBJ2-6|TRBV7-9|.|few
CASSSTHRAGANGLTF
TGTGCCAGCAGCTCGACCCACAGGGCTGGGGCCAACGGCCTGACTTTC
>TRBJ2-6|TRBV7-3|TRBD1|few
CASSYTGAGANVLTF
TGTGCCAGCAGCTATACAGGGGCTGGGGCCAACGTCCTGACTTTC
>TRBJ2-7|TRBV7-2|TRBD2|few
CASSRSMRGGYEQYF
TGTGCCAGCAGCCGATCTATGCGGGGGGGCTACGAGCAGTACTTC
>TRBJ2-5|TRBV6-6|.|.
CAGRGGSRETQYF
TGTGCCGGCCGAGGAGGGTCCCGGGAGACCCAGTACTTC
>TRBJ2-7|TRBV6-5|.|once
CASSYQARDVQYF
TGTGCCAGCAGTTACCAGGCCAGGGATGTGCAGTACTTC
>TRBJ2-1|TRBV27|.|.
CASSALGSSYNEQFF
TGTGCCAGCAGTGCACTAGGCAGCTCCTACAATGAGCAGTTCTTC
>TRBJ2-2|TRBV6-1|TRBD2|once
CASSEVGGGGVGELFF
TGTGCCAGCAGTGAAGTTGGGGGGGGTGGCGTCGGGGAGCTGTTTTTT
>TRBJ1-1|TRBV9|TRBD1|.
CASTHLGQLNTEAFF
TGTGCCAGCACCCACTTGGGACAGCTGAACACTGAAGCTTTCTTT
>TRBJ2-7|TRBV11-2|.|.
CASSHDSYHYEQYF
TGTGCCAGCAGCCACGACAGTTACCACTACGAGCAGTACTTC
>TRBJ1-4|TRBV2|TRBD1|.
CATTGTRDLKLFF
TGTGCCACGACAGGGACACGGGACCTGAAACTGTTTTTT